What follows are 17 T cell receptor beta chains derived from one specimen sequenced in a study of blood T cells in healthy people across ages. The use of a sample-barcoded 5' primer and a J-beta primer mix characterized a second PCR of 7 to 11 cycles. TCRdb fed the 5' RACE reads into MiXCR, producing one record per CDR3 protein. Of approximately 580,000 distinct CDR3 sequences listed, less than 25% were seen once; the top ten hold 7.5% to 9%. These records were also assigned to another study, of T cells of mothers and their children.

Sequencing input: blood. These receptors originate from a boy under 18 in good health.

The V call is TRBV5-5, the J call TRBJ2-1; 10 bases fit TRBD2. The trim removed 5 bases at V and 7 bases at J, leaving 9 bases unmatched. The CDR3 covers 15 residues. Germline lookup yields CDR1 SGHKS and CDR2 YYEKEE (reference sequence). CDR3 coding DNA: TGTGCCAGCAGTTCGCTAGCGGGAGCTTGGAATGAGCAGTTCTTC. Residues: CASSSLAGAWNEQFF.

This chain connects TRBV29-1 to TRBJ1-1; D unresolved. Germline CDR1 is SQVTM and CDR2 is ANQGSEA. The CDR3 spans 16 residues. The germline V and J ends were trimmed by 0 bases and 1 base, with 15 bases remaining between them. The CDR3 here is CSVEDGSITANTEAFF. In DNA form, the CDR3 reads TGCAGCGTTGAAGATGGCAGTATTACAGCGAACACTGAAGCTTTCTTT.

This clonotype appeared a few times. The chain recombines TRBV15 with TRBJ2-5, with 8 nucleotides matching TRBD2. Germline trimming cut 6 bases from V and 5 bases from J; bases unmatched to any gene: 5. Looked up from germline, CDR1 is LNHNV and CDR2 is YYDKDF (reference sequence). The CDR3 has 13 amino acids. The CDR3 sequence is CATRGREGETQYF. In DNA, the CDR3 is TGTGCCACCAGAGGTCGGGAGGGGGAGACCCAGTACTTC.

The chain employs TRBV20-1 and TRBJ2-7, with TRBD2 identical over 10 bases. The junction had 6 bases not matched to a gene; V was cut back by 2 bases and J by 2 bases. Germline lookup yields CDR1 DFQATT and CDR2 SNEGSKA (reference sequence). The CDR3 extends over 15 amino acids. The CDR3 DNA reads as TGCAGTGCTAGATTGATTAGCGGGAGGACCTACGAGCAGTACTTC. Encoded protein: CSARLISGRTYEQYF.

This clonotype was seen more than once but under ten times. The chain links TRBV7-2 to TRBJ2-7, with a tentative D call TRBD2 (5 bases). The length of the CDR3 is 16 residues. Germline V gives CDR1 SGHTA, CDR2 FQGNSA. V lost 3 bases and J lost 1, with 16 bases in between. The CDR3 sequence is CASSFELGVRSYEQYF. CDR3 nucleotides: TGTGCCAGCAGCTTTGAATTGGGAGTTAGGTCCTACGAGCAGTACTTC.

This clonotype showed up just a few times. The rearrangement joins TRBV6-5 to TRBJ2-5, with D perhaps TRBD1 (5 bases). The V and J ends lost 2 bases and 4 bases respectively, with 14 bases between them. Germline CDR1 MNHEY, CDR2 SVGAGI. The CDR3 is 15 amino acids. CDR3 loop: CASSYGAGYGETQYF. The CDR3, as DNA: TGTGCCAGCAGTTACGGGGCAGGGTACGGAGAGACCCAGTACTTC.

The chain carries TRBV7-8 and TRBJ2-1; TRBD2 matches 10 bases. V shed 1 base, J shed 7 bases, and the junction held 16 bases outside the gene matches. Germline V gives CDR1 SGHVS, CDR2 FQNEAQ. CDR3 size: 19 residues. The chain's CDR3 is CASSLVHHEAGGPKNEQFF. Here the CDR3 DNA reads TGTGCCAGCAGCTTAGTCCATCATGAAGCGGGAGGGCCAAAAAATGAGCAGTTCTTC.

The V call is TRBV6-5, the J call TRBJ2-7, with D possibly TRBD2 on 5 matching bases. Germline values: CDR1 MNHEY, CDR2 SVGAGI. The CDR3 has 15 amino acids. Between the trimmed V and J ends, which lost 4 bases and 9 bases, there was a span of 22 bases. CDR3 amino acids: CASSSLRGGLLGQYF. The CDR3 region has the DNA TGTGCCAGCAGTTCCCTCCGGGGTGGGCTGTTGGGGCAGTACTTC.

This clonotype was observed many times. The rearrangement uses TRBV28 and TRBJ2-7; tentatively, D is TRBD1 or TRBD2 (6 bases each). With 4 bases removed from V and 4 bases from J, the gap between germline ends came to 20 bases. CDR3 length: 16 amino acids. The V gene's germline CDR1 is MDHEN and CDR2 SYDVKM. Here the CDR3 DNA reads TGTGCCAGCAGTTCGCCCCGAGGGGGGACCCGATACGAGCAGTACTTC. It codes for CASSSPRGGTRYEQYF.

The chain uses TRBV24-1 and TRBJ1-4; D unclear. The CDR3 runs 15 residues. The germline V gene encodes CDR1 KGHDR and CDR2 SFDVKD. V was cut by 7 bases and J by 7 bases, with 18 bases left in between. The chain's CDR3 is CATSLKDGPGEKLFF. CDR3 in DNA: TGTGCCACCAGCCTCAAAGACGGGCCTGGTGAAAAACTGTTTTTT.

The V call is TRBV27, the J call TRBJ2-5; 7 bases line up with TRBD1. The J call may be incorrect, as the DNA end agrees better with TRBJ2-7. Germline V gives CDR1 MNHEY, CDR2 SMNVEV (reference sequence). CDR3 length: 18 residues. In DNA form, the CDR3 reads TGTGCCAGCAGTTTATATGGGACAGCGCCCTTTAGCTCCTACGAGCAGTACTTC. Protein product: CASSLYGTAPFSSYEQYF.

The rearrangement joins TRBV27 to TRBJ2-5; 9 positions agree with TRBD2. The J call may be incorrect, as the DNA end agrees better with TRBJ2-1. CDR3 length: 20 amino acids. Germline V CDR1 and CDR2: MNHEY, SMNVEV (reference sequence). In DNA form, the CDR3 reads TGTGCCAGCAGCTCGACCAAAAAGGGACTAGCTTTCCCCTCTTCAAATGAGCAGTTCTTC. Amino acid sequence: CASSSTKKGLAFPSSNEQFF.

The V call is TRBV4-1, the J call TRBJ1-5; D call uncertain. CDR3 length equals 15 residues. The V end lost 0 bases, the J end lost 4 bases, and 10 bases lay between the germline ends. Germline CDR1 and CDR2: MGHRA and YSYEKL. The CDR3 here is CASSQDHGFNQPQHF. The CDR3 nucleotides are TGCGCCAGCAGCCAAGACCACGGTTTTAATCAGCCCCAGCATTTT.

V is TRBV29-1 and J is TRBJ2-5, with 7 positions matching TRBD2. TRBJ2-7 matches the DNA end more closely, so the J call is doubtful. CDR1 is SQVTM, CDR2 ANQGSEA, per germline. The CDR3 sequence is 14 residues long. DNA for the CDR3: TGCAGCGTTGAATCTAGCGGTACCTCCTACGAGCAGTACTTC. It translates to CSVESSGTSYEQYF.

This clonotype has only a few counts. This chain's CDR3 is CASSLVGINQPQHF. CDR3 bases: TGTGCCAGCAGCTTAGTGGGTATCAATCAGCCCCAGCATTTT. This chain connects TRBV7-9 to TRBJ1-5; D remains unclear. The V end was cut by 1 base, the J end by 3 bases, with 7 bases between. This CDR3 spans 14 amino acids. The germline V gene has CDR1 SEHNR and CDR2 FQNEAQ (reference sequence). Combining the CDR3 with reference TRBV7-9 and TRBJ1-5 gives the whole variable domain DTGVSQNPRHKITKRGQNVTFRCDPISEHNRLYWYRQTLGQGPEFLTYFQNEAQLEKSRLLSDRFSAERPKGSFSTLEIQRTEQGDSAMYLCASSLVGINQPQHFGDGTRLSIL.

As concerns this clonotype: The conserved phenylalanine or tryptophan normally closing the CDR3 is absent here, so this likely arose from a read error. The V call is TRBV4-2, the J call TRBJ2-1, with D perhaps TRBD2 (6 bases). Germline V gives CDR1 LGHNA, CDR2 YNFKEQ. The CDR3 length is 16 residues. The V gene lost 1 base and the J gene lost 0 bases, with 10 bases spanning the gap. CDR3 DNA sequence: TGTGCCAGCAGCCAAGCTCTGCGGGGCTCCTACAATGAGCAGTTCCTC. Its translation: CASSQALRGSYNEQFL.

Only a few counts were recorded for this clonotype. This sequence joins TRBV29-1 and TRBJ2-1; D may be TRBD1 or TRBD2 (5 bases each). In germline, CDR1 is SQVTM, CDR2 ANQGSEA. Trimming stripped 3 bases from V and 0 bases from J, with 9 bases between. CDR3 length: 14 residues. CDR3 sequence: CSVDGAGSYNEQFF. As DNA, the CDR3 is TGCAGCGTTGACGGGGCTGGCTCCTACAATGAGCAGTTCTTC.